This T cell receptor beta chain is drawn from a study of cytomegalovirus exposure and HLA in healthy donors. With 60 Vbeta and 13 Jbeta primers, the PCR was carried out. The data were produced by immunoSEQ multiplex PCR, yet TCRdb's version contains in-frame clones alone and is incomplete. The sample has some 110,000 clones; 76% are singletons. The CDR3 length is 14 residues. J is TRBJ1-2 and V is TRBV21-1. TRBV21-1 is recorded as a pseudogene. This receptor was identified in a man aged 50 to 59 in good health and CMV-seropositive. Material: PBMCs. CDR3 in DNA: TGTGCCAGCAGCAAAGAATCGGAGGGTAACGGCTACACCTTC. Encoded protein: CASSKESEGNGYTF.